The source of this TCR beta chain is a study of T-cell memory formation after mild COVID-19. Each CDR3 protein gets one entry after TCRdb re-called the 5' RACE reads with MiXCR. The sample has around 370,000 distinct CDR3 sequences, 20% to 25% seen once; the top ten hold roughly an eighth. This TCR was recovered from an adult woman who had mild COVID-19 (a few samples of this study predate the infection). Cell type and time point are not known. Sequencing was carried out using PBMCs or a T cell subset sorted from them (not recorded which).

The CDR3 DNA reads TGTGCCAGCAGCCCGGGGGATTTGAACACTGAAGCTTTCTTT. The encoded protein is CASSPGDLNTEAFF. The chain is built from TRBV4-2 and TRBJ1-1, with D tentatively TRBD1 (5 bases). V was shortened by 4 bases and J by 0 bases, with 9 bases between the two germline ends. The CDR3 extends over 14 amino acids. Germline V gene lookup returns CDR1 LGHNA and CDR2 YNFKEQ.